This TCR beta chain was recorded in a study of blood T cell repertoires in COVID-19. TCRdb's copy holds only in-frame clones and misses some; the assay was immunoSEQ multiplex PCR. This table holds 50,000 to 60,000 clones, around 82% found once. This CDR3 is 15 amino acids long. Germline values: CDR1 SGHTS, CDR2 YDEGEE. Trimming shortened V by 1 base and J by 0 bases, and 9 bases separated the two germline ends. V and J are TRBV5-8 and TRBJ2-3, with D unclear. Material for sequencing was peripheral blood. The TCR comes from a woman of 80 years or more with COVID-19, enrolled during active disease. CDR3 residues: CASSLRGASTDTQYF. CDR3 sequence (DNA): TGTGCCAGCAGCTTGCGCGGCGCTAGCACAGATACGCAGTATTTT.